These 4 T cell receptor beta chains were all obtained from the same sample, sequenced in a study of CD8+CD57+ T cells in acquired aplastic anemia (dated by TCRdb to the late 2010s). The data were produced on an Illumina HiSeq 2000. TCR beta VDJ combination and CDR3 sequence profiling used genomic DNA as the template. In-frame beta chains were kept once TCRdb had trimmed the public reads at Q25 with fastp and called clones with MiXCR. Identical CDR3 protein sequences are pooled into one entry, listed with their most common genes and DNA. The sample records fewer than 250,000 distinct CDR3 sequences, approximately 45% of which are singletons. Of the sample, 6.5% to 10% falls within the top ten clones. The patients picked for sequencing were ones in whom flow cytometry had shown an expansion of CD8+CD57+ cells. Material for sequencing was sorted CD4+, CD8+, or CD8+CD57+ T cells (not recorded which) from PBMCs. These receptors originate from a human donor with aplastic anemia.

In its sample, this clonotype was seen a few times. This chain links TRBV12-3 or TRBV12-4 with TRBJ1-5; TRBD1 aligns across 9 bases. Trimming at V came to 4 bases and at J to 5 bases, leaving 9 bases not matched to a gene. The CDR3 consists of 16 residues. The CDR3 spells CASSWSGTGRYQPQHF. CDR3 DNA sequence: TGTGCCAGCAGTTGGTCAGGGACAGGGAGGTATCAGCCCCAGCATTTT.

There are many counts of this clonotype. V and J are TRBV5-1 and TRBJ1-1; D is possibly TRBD1 (5 bases). The CDR3 sequence is 15 residues long. V lost 7 bases and J 7 bases, leaving 23 bases between the germline ends. The germline CDR1 and CDR2 sequences are SGHRS and YFSETQ. This chain's CDR3 is CASCTGRWVIREAFF. CDR3 coding DNA: TGCGCCAGCTGTACGGGACGGTGGGTAATTCGTGAAGCTTTCTTT.

This clonotype was observed a handful of times. The V gene is TRBV2, the J gene TRBJ2-6, with D perhaps TRBD2 (5 bases). Germline V lookup: CDR1 SNHLY, CDR2 FYNNEI. The CDR3 runs 16 residues. Trimming took off 3 bases at V and 2 bases at J, with 11 bases between the two ends. Written as DNA, the CDR3 is TGTGCCAGCAGTGAGGGCGGTAGCGCTGGGGCCAACGTCCTGACTTTC. Its translation is CASSEGGSAGANVLTF. Looking up the rest from reference TRBV2 and TRBJ2-6 gives the full variable domain: EPEVTQTPSHQVTQMGQEVILRCVPISNHLYFYWYRQILGQKVEFLVSFYNNEISEKSEIFDDQFSVERPDGSNFTLKIRSTKLEDSAMYFCASSEGGSAGANVLTFGAGSRLTVL.

V gene TRBV7-8 combines with J gene TRBJ2-6; D gene unclear. Germline CDR1 and CDR2: SGHVS and FQNEAQ. With 2 bases removed from V and 6 bases from J, the gap between germline ends came to 8 bases. This CDR3 is built from 14 residues. The CDR3 nucleotides read TGTGCCAGCAGCTTATCCGCCGAGGCCAACGTCCTGACTTTC. Encoded protein: CASSLSAEANVLTF. The variable domain in full, completed from reference TRBV7-8 and TRBJ2-6, reads GAGVSQSPRYKVAKRGQDVALRCDPISGHVSLFWYQQALGQGPEFLTYFQNEAQLDKSGLPSDRFFAERPEGSVSTLKIQRTQQEDSAVYLCASSLSAEANVLTFGAGSRLTVL.